This TCR beta chain was found in a study of T-cell memory formation after mild COVID-19. Study-wide background: TCR clusters were largely donor specific.

Whole-study results and caveats: There was no confirmation that second-wave clones peaking on day 37 were SARS-CoV-2 specific.

CDR3 length equals 16 residues. Trimming removed 6 bases from V and 2 bases from J; junction bases left unmatched: 8. CDR1 and CDR2 (germline): KGHSH, LQKENI. This clonotype was picked up a small number of times. Its antigen is unknown. Libraries for TCRalpha and TCRbeta carried sample barcodes and unique molecular identifiers via 5'RACE. MiXCR, applied by TCRdb to the 5' RACE reads, yields one record per CDR3 protein. This table holds 350,000 to 450,000 distinct CDR3 sequences, approximately 20% found once. The J gene is TRBJ2-7, the V gene TRBV18, with 12 bases identical to TRBD2. The sequencing sample was made of PBMCs or a T cell subset sorted from them (not recorded which). The sequence was obtained from an adult woman who had mild COVID-19 (a few samples of this study predate the infection). Cell type and time point are not known. CDR3 sequence (DNA): TGTGCCAGCTCGCCATTTACTAGCGGGAGGCCCTACGAGCAGTACTTC. Translated: CASSPFTSGRPYEQYF.